The TCR beta chain under discussion was sequenced for a study of blood T cell repertoires in COVID-19. The method was immunoSEQ multiplex PCR; TCRdb's version includes in-frame clones alone and lacks a portion of them. The sample contains approximately 400,000 clones, about 91% of which appear only once. V dropped 2 bases and J dropped 2 bases, with 13 bases sitting between them. The CDR3 runs to 15 residues. CDR1 and CDR2 from the germline V gene are LGHNA and YNFKEQ. The chain employs TRBV4-2 and TRBJ2-7; tentatively, D is TRBD2 (5 bases). This clonotype was sampled from a woman aged 50 to 65 with COVID-19, enrolled during active disease. Sequences were obtained from peripheral blood. The chain's CDR3 is CASSQLTSGTYEQYF. The CDR3 coding sequence is TGTGCCAGCAGCCAACTTACGAGCGGAACCTACGAGCAGTACTTC.